The 24 T cell receptor beta chains reported below all come from one sample, sequenced in a study of blood T cell repertoires in COVID-19. Assay used: immunoSEQ multiplex PCR; TCRdb lists only in-frame clones, some missing. Among 100,000 or so clones listed, approximately 91% were seen once. The sample taken for sequencing was peripheral blood. All receptors come from a woman aged 60 to 75 with acute or convalescent COVID-19.

This sequence joins TRBV11-2 and TRBJ2-1, with a weak D call TRBD2 (6 bases). This CDR3 spans 14 amino acids. In germline, CDR1 is SGHAT, CDR2 FQNNGV. V gave up 6 bases and J gave up 1 base, with 10 bases separating them. The DNA of the CDR3 is TGTGCCAGCAGTGTCCTAGCGTCCTACAATGAGCAGTTCTTC. Translation gives CASSVLASYNEQFF.

The rearrangement links TRBV19 to TRBJ2-3, with 8 bases identical to TRBD1. J lost 2 bases, V lost 4 bases, and 8 bases had no gene match. The CDR3 spans 16 residues. Germline assignment: CDR1 LNHDA and CDR2 SQIVND (reference sequence). CDR3 in amino acids: CASSNRQGRSTDTQYF. The CDR3 coding sequence is TGTGCCAGTAGTAATAGACAGGGGAGATCCACAGATACGCAGTATTTT.

The CDR3 nucleotides are TGCGCCAGCAGCCCCGGGACTAGCGCAGACGAGCAGTTCTTC. Translating it yields CASSPGTSADEQFF. The genes are TRBV5-1 and TRBJ2-1, with 10 bases fitting TRBD2. The CDR3 length is 14 residues. Trimming removed 4 bases from V and 10 bases from J; junction bases left unmatched: 8. Germline CDR1 reads SGHRS; CDR2 reads YFSETQ.

In its sample, this clone was seen a few times. The rearrangement joins TRBV20-1 to TRBJ2-5; D is unresolved. CDR1 DFQATT and CDR2 SNEGSKA come from the germline V gene (reference sequence). V was shortened by 4 bases and J by 5 bases, with 8 bases between the two germline ends. The CDR3 consists of 11 residues. The CDR3 bases are TGCAGTGCTAACCTCGGGGAGACCCAGTACTTC. Protein: CSANLGETQYF.

The chain recombines TRBV5-1 with TRBJ2-2; D unresolved. CDR1 and CDR2 from the germline V gene are SGHRS and YFSETQ. Trimming took 4 bases from V and 4 from J, leaving 14 bases between them. This CDR3 contains 15 residues. The CDR3 spells CASSPNSNPTGELFF. DNA for the CDR3: TGCGCCAGCAGCCCTAACTCCAACCCCACCGGGGAGCTGTTTTTT.

The rearrangement links TRBV5-1 to TRBJ1-1, with D perhaps TRBD1 (5 bases). This CDR3 region has 15 residues. Germline CDR1 is SGHRS and CDR2 is YFSETQ. Between the trimmed V and J ends, which lost 0 bases and 0 bases, there was a span of 9 bases. The CDR3 loop reads CASSLGSGLNTEAFF. The CDR3 bases are TGCGCCAGCAGCTTGGGGTCAGGGCTGAACACTGAAGCTTTCTTT.

This clone was observed a few times. This sequence joins TRBV19 and TRBJ2-7; 8 bases map to TRBD2. CDR3 size: 13 residues. Germline V CDR1 and CDR2: LNHDA, SQIVND (reference sequence). Germline trimming cut 5 bases from V and 6 bases from J; bases unmatched to any gene: 6. In DNA form, the CDR3 reads TGTGCCAGTAGTGTGACTAGCGAGAGCGAGCAGTACTTC. This gives the protein CASSVTSESEQYF.

The genes are TRBV7-2 and TRBJ1-4, with D hard to call. This CDR3 has 14 residues. Trimming shortened V by 2 bases and J by 0 bases, and 4 bases separated the two germline ends. Germline V gene sequence: CDR1 SGHTA, CDR2 FQGNSA. CDR3 nucleotide sequence: TGTGCCAGCAGCTTAACTGCAACTAATGAAAAACTGTTTTTT. Translated, it gives CASSLTATNEKLFF. Based on the CDR3 plus reference TRBV7-2 and TRBJ1-4, the full variable domain is GAGVSQSPSNKVTEKGKDVELRCDPISGHTALYWYRQSLGQGLEFLIYFQGNSAPDKSGLPSDRFSAERTGGSVSTLTIQRTQQEDSAVYLCASSLTATNEKLFFGSGTQLSVL.

The gene calls are TRBV28 and TRBJ1-2; D may be TRBD1 (5 bases). CDR1 and CDR2 (germline): MDHEN, SYDVKM. This CDR3 has 14 residues. Trimming left V 6 bases short and J 0 bases short, with 11 bases between. The CDR3 DNA sequence: TGTGCCAGCAGCAGGGATTTTGCTAACTATGGCTACACCTTC. Protein sequence: CASSRDFANYGYTF.

The rearrangement joins TRBV9 to TRBJ1-1; D is possibly TRBD1 (5 bases). Between the trimmed V and J ends, which lost 4 bases and 1 base, there was a span of 17 bases. CDR1 is SGDLS and CDR2 is YYNGEE in the germline V gene. The CDR3 sequence is 16 residues long. CDR3 in amino acids: CASSQQAFISNTEAFF. CDR3 in DNA: TGTGCCAGCAGCCAACAGGCTTTCATTTCGAACACTGAAGCTTTCTTT. The full variable domain, completed using reference TRBV9 and TRBJ1-1, is DSGVTQTPKHLITATGQRVTLRCSPRSGDLSVYWYQQSLDQGLQFLIQYYNGEERAKGNILERFSAQQFPDLHSELNLSSLELGDSALYFCASSQQAFISNTEAFFGQGTRLTVV.

This sequence joins TRBV5-1 and TRBJ1-1; D might be TRBD1 (5 bases). CDR3 length: 15 amino acids. Between the trimmed V and J ends, which lost 0 bases and 4 bases, there was a span of 13 bases. Germline CDR1 SGHRS, CDR2 YFSETQ. As DNA, the CDR3 is TGCGCCAGCAGCTTGGGGCAGGGCGGGAGCACTGAAGCTTTCTTT. It codes for CASSLGQGGSTEAFF.

A single count supports this clone. The chain joins TRBV11-2 to TRBJ1-5, with D perhaps TRBD1 (6 bases). V was cut by 1 base and J by 2 bases, with 9 bases left in between. This CDR3 has 15 residues. The germline V gene encodes CDR1 SGHAT and CDR2 FQNNGV. CDR3 loop: CASSLGPGGNQPQHF. The CDR3 DNA follows: TGTGCCAGCAGCTTAGGGCCAGGGGGCAATCAGCCCCAGCATTTT.

In DNA form, the CDR3 reads TGTGCCAGCAGTTTGGGGTGGGGGAGGAGCTCCTACAATGAGCAGTTCTTC. Protein product: CASSLGWGRSSYNEQFF. The chain joins TRBV27 to TRBJ2-1; D perhaps matches TRBD2 (6 bases). Trimming removed 3 bases from V and 0 bases from J, with 15 bases in between. Germline V gives CDR1 MNHEY, CDR2 SMNVEV (reference sequence). The CDR3 is 17 residues long.

The V gene is TRBV19, the J gene TRBJ2-1; 9 bases agree with TRBD2. Germline V gene sequence: CDR1 LNHDA, CDR2 SQIVND (reference sequence). CDR3 length equals 16 residues. With 0 bases clipped from V and 4 bases from J, the junction kept 4 bases outside the gene matches. CDR3 region: CASSIDPSGIYNEQFF. CDR3 coding DNA: TGTGCCAGTAGTATAGATCCTAGCGGGATATACAATGAGCAGTTCTTC.

This clone was counted a single time. The chain carries TRBV9 and TRBJ2-3, with TRBD2 matching 10 bases. Germline assignment: CDR1 SGDLS and CDR2 YYNGEE. The CDR3 runs 20 residues. With V trimmed by 2 bases and J by 0 bases, 15 bases remained unmatched. This CDR3 reads CASSVEGLAGVGSSTDTQYF. CDR3 DNA: TGTGCCAGCAGCGTCGAGGGGCTAGCGGGAGTGGGATCTAGCACAGATACGCAGTATTTT.

The chain uses TRBV25-1 and TRBJ1-3, with no clear D. V was trimmed by 2 bases and J by 3 bases, leaving 11 bases between them. CDR1 and CDR2 from the germline V gene are MGHDK and SYGVNS. The CDR3 length is 15 residues. For the CDR3, the DNA is TGTGCCAGCAGTGAAACGTCCGGGAATGGAAACACCATATATTTT. Translated: CASSETSGNGNTIYF.

This rearrangement joins TRBV29-1 to TRBJ1-1; no firm D call. Trimming took 3 bases from V and 2 from J, leaving 16 bases between them. The CDR3 contains 15 residues. From germline, CDR1 is SQVTM and CDR2 ANQGSEA. This CDR3 is CSVDGPSGINTEAFF. The CDR3 nucleotides read TGCAGCGTTGACGGCCCTTCAGGTATCAACACTGAAGCTTTCTTT.

This clone was counted a few times. The chain is built from TRBV10-3 and TRBJ2-3; 9 positions agree with TRBD2. CDR1 is ENHRY, CDR2 SYGVKD, per germline. V gave up 7 bases and J gave up 3 bases; unmatched junction bases: 8. The CDR3 loop spans 15 amino acids. Written as DNA, the CDR3 is TGTGCCATCAAGAGCTTAGCGGGAGCGACAGATACGCAGTATTTT. Translation gives CAIKSLAGATDTQYF.

The chain couples TRBV6-5 to TRBJ2-7, with 8 bases identical to TRBD1. Germline V gives CDR1 MNHEY, CDR2 SVGAGI. CDR3 length: 14 amino acids. V lost 6 bases, J lost 8 bases, and 12 bases stayed unmatched. This CDR3 reads CASSNQGAQGQQYF. CDR3 nucleotide sequence: TGTGCCAGCAGCAACCAGGGGGCGCAGGGTCAGCAGTACTTC.

The V call is TRBV29-1, the J call TRBJ1-6; D might be TRBD1 (5 bases). The germline CDR1 and CDR2 sequences are SQVTM and ANQGSEA. CDR3 size: 11 residues. Trimming shortened V by 7 bases and J by 14 bases, and 15 bases separated the two germline ends. CDR3 sequence (DNA): TGCAGCGGCACGGTAGGGGTAACCCTCCACTTT. It encodes CSGTVGVTLHF.

The CDR3 DNA reads TGCGCCAGCAGCTTGGGAACAGGGTCCAGGGAGACCCAGTACTTC. Amino acids: CASSLGTGSRETQYF. The V gene is TRBV5-1, the J gene TRBJ2-5, with D maybe TRBD1 (6 bases). The CDR3 has 15 residues. CDR1 is SGHRS and CDR2 is YFSETQ in the germline V gene. Trimming removed 0 bases at V and 5 bases at J, with 14 bases between.

V usage is TRBV27 and J usage is TRBJ2-2, with TRBD2 matching 8 bases. The CDR3 is made up of 15 amino acids. From germline, CDR1 is MNHEY and CDR2 SMNVEV (reference sequence). The ends lost 3 bases at V and 7 bases at J; junction bases unmatched: 7. DNA for the CDR3: TGTGCCAGCAGTTTCTGGAGCGGGAGTAGCGGGGAGCTGTTTTTT. It codes for CASSFWSGSSGELFF.

This clone was counted once. V is TRBV6-5 and J is TRBJ1-1, with 8 positions matching TRBD1. The CDR3 totals 13 residues. Germline V lookup: CDR1 MNHEY, CDR2 SVGAGI. The junction had 4 bases not matched to a gene; V was cut back by 5 bases and J by 5 bases. The CDR3 DNA follows: TGTGCCAGCAGTAACAGGGGGAGTACTGAAGCTTTCTTT. Translating it yields CASSNRGSTEAFF.

This sequence joins TRBV9 and TRBJ2-1; 8 bases are a match to TRBD2. Germline CDR1 SGDLS, CDR2 YYNGEE. This CDR3 spans 15 amino acids. The junction had 3 bases not matched to a gene; V was cut back by 3 bases and J by 1 base. The CDR3 DNA follows: TGTGCCAGCAGCGGTCAGCGGGAGTCCTACAATGAGCAGTTCTTC. It codes for CASSGQRESYNEQFF.